This record concerns one T cell receptor beta chain sequence. Antigen specificity is unknown. Treatment specified: roughly 20 received Ad26.COV2.S at low or high dose, single or two shots; about 5 received placebo; per-sample allocation not given. Vaccine and placebo recipients were sampled on day 63 after the first injection. An 18-55-year-old adult in Boston served as donor. An Ad26 vector expressing Wuhan-strain SARS-CoV-2 spike served as the vaccine. Some clones are missing from TCRdb's copy, which holds only in-frame ones; the method was immunoSEQ multiplex PCR. The top ten clones hold around 3.5% of a sample with around 320,000 clones, roughly 84% of them seen once. This entry is derived from a study of Ad26.COV2.S vaccination and SARS-CoV-2 variants. Turning to the study itself: Intramuscular Ad26.COV2.S doses were given once or twice, 56 days apart.

Overall study results and limits: It was found that vaccine and placebo recipients had similar non-spike TCR breadth.

This CDR3 is built from 14 residues. The J segment lost 7 bases and the V segment lost 0 bases, leaving 5 bases of the junction unmatched. Per germline, CDR1 SGDLS and CDR2 YYNGEE. Specimen: peripheral blood, collected in a trial of Ad26.COV2.S vaccine versus placebo. This receptor was obtained from a person between 18 and 65 years old who received the Ad26.COV2.S COVID-19 vaccine or a placebo. The chain couples TRBV9 to TRBJ1-1; 8 nucleotides align to TRBD1. This CDR3 is CASSVEPGGNEAFF. In DNA, the CDR3 is TGTGCCAGCAGCGTAGAACCAGGGGGCAATGAAGCTTTCTTT.